A single sample is the source of the 4 T cell receptor beta chains below, sequenced in a study of STAT5B mutations in CD4+ large granular lymphocyte leukemia. The assay was immunoSEQ multiplex PCR, and TCRdb's table has in-frame clones only and misses some. Seen here are around 48,000 clones, around 70% observed once, and the top ten hold roughly 1.4%. Sequencing input: CD4+ T cells from blood buffy coats. The receptors originated from a human donor in good health.

In the case of this clone: Its ends do not fully match the called genes, so a read error is possible. The rearrangement joins TRBV13 to TRBJ2-1; 13 bases agree with TRBD2. Germline values: CDR1 PRHDT, CDR2 FYEKMQ (reference sequence). This CDR3 is 14 amino acids long. The CDR3 is CASSLGTSGVGGIF. CDR3 bases: TGTGCCAGCAGCCTCGGGACTAGCGGGGTGGGAGGAATCTTC.

V gene TRBV11-3 combines with J gene TRBJ2-1; 7 nucleotides match TRBD2. CDR1 and CDR2 from the germline V gene are SGHNT and YENEEA. CDR3 length: 15 amino acids. Trimming cost V 1 base and J 5 bases; bases outside gene matches: 5. The CDR3 sequence: CASSLGGTTNNEQFF. The CDR3 nucleotides read TGTGCCAGCAGCTTAGGGGGGACTACCAACAATGAGCAGTTCTTC.

V gene TRBV7-9 combines with J gene TRBJ2-2; maybe TRBD1 (6 bases). Germline loops: CDR1 SEHNR, CDR2 FQNEAQ (reference sequence). Trimming stripped 5 bases from V and 0 bases from J, with 13 bases between. This CDR3 is 16 amino acids long. The DNA for the CDR3 is TGTGCCAGCAGCCCAGGACAGATCGCGAACACCGGGGAGCTGTTTTTT. It yields the protein CASSPGQIANTGELFF.

The J gene is TRBJ2-1, the V gene TRBV6-4, with a weak D call TRBD1 (6 bases). Trimming stripped 3 bases from V and 0 bases from J, with 9 bases between. Germline V gene lookup returns CDR1 MRHNA and CDR2 SNTAGT. The CDR3 length is 15 residues. The chain's CDR3 is CASSEGGRSYNEQFF. The CDR3 region has the DNA TGTGCCAGCAGTGAAGGGGGACGCTCCTACAATGAGCAGTTCTTC.